These 26 T cell receptor beta chains share one sample of origin, sequenced in a study of T cell repertoires in cytomegalovirus infection. TCRdb analysed the reads with MiXCR anew, one entry per CDR3 protein. The profile covers about 600,000 distinct CDR3 sequences, with roughly 24% appearing a single time and roughly 8% taken by the ten largest. Sequencing was done on a sample of CD8+ T cells from PBMCs. These receptor sequences come from a human donor in good health (CMV status not recorded). Some clones in this sample may be carry-over from other donors' samples.

The chain carries TRBV27 and TRBJ2-1, with D perhaps being TRBD1 or TRBD2 (5 bases each). Germline CDR1 and CDR2: MNHEY and SMNVEV (reference sequence). The germline V and J ends were trimmed by 4 bases and 8 bases, with 9 bases remaining between them. The CDR3 runs to 12 residues. This CDR3 reads CASSSRDDEQFF. CDR3 bases: TGTGCCAGCAGTTCCAGGGACGATGAGCAGTTCTTC.

This clonotype was found many times. The chain carries TRBV6-5 and TRBJ2-1; 8 nucleotides line up with TRBD2. Germline CDR1 is MNHEY and CDR2 is SVGAGI. V was clipped by 0 bases and J by 2 bases; unmatched bases: 3. This CDR3 comprises 16 residues. Written as DNA, the CDR3 is TGTGCCAGCAGTTACTCGCAAGCGGGGGCCTACAATGAGCAGTTCTTC. This encodes CASSYSQAGAYNEQFF.

This clonotype came up a few times. This chain links TRBV7-3 with TRBJ2-7, with D perhaps matching TRBD2 (6 bases). The CDR3 has 14 residues. Germline loops: CDR1 SGHTA, CDR2 FQGTGA. Trimming took off 3 bases at V and 0 bases at J, with 9 bases between the two ends. The DNA for the CDR3 is TGTGCCAGCAGCTTCAGGGACTTCTCCTACGAGCAGTACGTC. Protein sequence: CASSFRDFSYEQYV.

As regards this clonotype: A much bigger clone sits one base away, suggesting this may be a read error. The gene calls are TRBV7-6 and TRBJ2-2; 7 bases are shared with TRBD2. CDR3 length: 15 residues. The germline gives CDR1 SGHVS, CDR2 FNYEAQ. With 7 bases clipped from V and 5 bases from J, the junction kept 10 bases outside the gene matches. The CDR3 nucleotides read TGTGCCAGCAACCACCGGGCCGGGGGGACCGGGGAGCTGTTTTTT. This gives the protein CASNHRAGGTGELFF.

The sample holds a few counts of this clonotype. The chain uses TRBV7-9 and TRBJ2-3; 7 bases line up with TRBD2. The CDR3 extends over 15 amino acids. The V gene end was trimmed by 5 bases and the J gene end by 2 bases; junction bases not matched to a gene: 7. Germline loops: CDR1 SEHNR, CDR2 FQNEAQ (reference sequence). CDR3 sequence (DNA): TGTGCCAGCAGCCTGAGCGGGGCCGTCACAGATACGCAGTATTTT. This translates into CASSLSGAVTDTQYF. Together with reference TRBV7-9 and TRBJ2-3, the CDR3 gives the full variable domain: DTGVSQNPRHKITKRGQNVTFRCDPISEHNRLYWYRQTLGQGPEFLTYFQNEAQLEKSRLLSDRFSAERPKGSFSTLEIQRTEQGDSAMYLCASSLSGAVTDTQYFGPGTRLTVL.

This clonotype turned up a few times. V and J are TRBV14 and TRBJ2-7, with unresolved D. Germline CDR1 and CDR2: SGHDN and FVKESK. This CDR3 has 15 residues. Trimming shortened V by 4 bases and J by 3 bases, and 16 bases separated the two germline ends. The CDR3 bases are TGTGCCAGCAGCCCTTCTCGGCGAAGCCGCTACGAGCAGTACTTC. Its protein product is CASSPSRRSRYEQYF.

This clonotype was observed at least ten times. V usage is TRBV7-9 and J usage is TRBJ2-2; D remains unclear. Germline values: CDR1 SEHNR, CDR2 FQNEAQ (reference sequence). Trimming removed 3 bases from V and 10 bases from J, with 6 bases in between. The CDR3 has 11 residues. CDR3: CASSFNLELFF. CDR3 sequence (DNA): TGTGCCAGCAGCTTTAACCTGGAGCTGTTTTTT.

This clonotype was observed at least ten times. Written as DNA, the CDR3 is TGTGCCAGCAGCTTATGGGGGCCACCTTCGCAGTATTTT. Protein product: CASSLWGPPSQYF. This chain links TRBV7-8 with TRBJ2-3; tentatively, D is TRBD1 (6 bases). Germline CDR1 reads SGHVS; CDR2 reads FQNEAQ. The CDR3 consists of 13 residues. The V gene lost 2 bases and the J gene lost 10 bases, with 13 bases spanning the gap.

Points on this clonotype: One end of the junction is discordant with germline, which a read error may explain. The chain couples TRBV12-3 or TRBV12-4 to TRBJ1-5; no reliable D call. The CDR3 is 16 residues long. The CDR3 region has the DNA TGTGCCAGCAGTTCTACGGCCTGGGGTAGCAAACAGCCCCAGCATTTT. Protein: CASSSTAWGSKQPQHF.

A remark on this clonotype: A much larger clonotype is one base distant, so this may be a read error. V usage is TRBV12-3 or TRBV12-4 and J usage is TRBJ2-1, with a tentative D call TRBD1 (5 bases). The CDR3 covers 13 residues. V shed 7 bases and J shed 3 bases, with 10 bases lying between them. DNA of the CDR3: TGTGCCAGCACCCACAGGATCTACAATGAGCAGTTCTTC. Translating it yields CASTHRIYNEQFF.

This sequence joins TRBV6-2 or TRBV6-3 and TRBJ2-3; perhaps TRBD1 as D (6 bases). The V gene's germline CDR1 is MNHEY and CDR2 SVGEGT. This CDR3 contains 16 residues. The germline V and J ends were trimmed by 0 bases and 4 bases, with 14 bases remaining between them. DNA for the CDR3: TGTGCCAGCAGTTACTCAAACGAAACAGGGCCAGATACGCAGTATTTT. It specifies CASSYSNETGPDTQYF.

This clonotype has ten or more counts. The chain combines TRBV28 with TRBJ2-3, with D possibly matching TRBD1 (6 bases). The CDR3 length is 14 residues. The ends were cut back, 5 bases at V and 1 base at J, with 10 bases in the middle. In germline, CDR1 is MDHEN, CDR2 SYDVKM. The CDR3 sequence is CASSRDTRTDTQYF. CDR3 DNA sequence: TGTGCCAGCAGTAGGGACACACGCACAGATACGCAGTATTTT. Complete variable domain (other parts from reference TRBV28 and TRBJ2-3): DVKVTQSSRYLVKRTGEKVFLECVQDMDHENMFWYRQDPGLGLRLIYFSYDVKMKEKGDIPEGYSVSREKKERFSLILESASTNQTSMYLCASSRDTRTDTQYFGPGTRLTVL.

The chain recombines TRBV2 with TRBJ1-1; D is unclear. The germline CDR1 and CDR2 sequences are SNHLY and FYNNEI. Trimming removed 5 bases at V and 7 bases at J, with 5 bases between. The CDR3 sequence is 10 residues long. The CDR3 is CASSHLEAFF. The DNA of the CDR3 is TGTGCCAGCAGTCATCTTGAAGCTTTCTTT.

The V gene is TRBV28, the J gene TRBJ1-5; the match to TRBD1 covers 7 bases. Germline CDR1 and CDR2: MDHEN and SYDVKM. The CDR3 spans 17 residues. The V segment lost 1 base and the J segment 3 bases; nucleotides outside the gene matches: 9. In DNA, the CDR3 is TGTGCCAGCAGTTTATCAGACAGGGTAGTATTCAATCAGCCCCAGCATTTT. Translated, it gives CASSLSDRVVFNQPQHF.

The chain recombines TRBV7-9 with TRBJ1-4, with D perhaps TRBD1 (5 bases). The germline V and J ends were trimmed by 5 bases and 4 bases, with 14 bases remaining between them. The germline gives CDR1 SEHNR, CDR2 FQNEAQ (reference sequence). This CDR3 region has 15 residues. The CDR3 sequence: CASSPDSAFNEKLFF. The CDR3 bases are TGTGCCAGCAGCCCTGACAGCGCCTTTAATGAAAAACTGTTTTTT.

In this sample, this clonotype turned up a few times. V gene TRBV19 combines with J gene TRBJ2-1; TRBD2 agrees at 10 bases. The CDR3 sequence is 20 residues long. The ends lost 6 bases at V and 6 bases at J; junction bases unmatched: 23. The germline CDR1 and CDR2 sequences are LNHDA and SQIVND (reference sequence). CDR3 in amino acids: CASSPVGSGGALRDPNEQFF. The DNA for the CDR3 is TGTGCCAGTAGCCCCGTTGGGAGCGGGGGGGCCCTTCGGGACCCCAATGAGCAGTTCTTC.

The rearrangement joins TRBV5-6 to TRBJ2-1, with D perhaps TRBD1 (6 bases). In germline, CDR1 is SGHDT, CDR2 YYEEEE. The V end lost 1 base, the J end lost 7 bases, and 15 bases lay between the germline ends. This CDR3 has 15 amino acids. In DNA, the CDR3 is TGTGCCAGCAGCTTGCCCATACCAGGGGTTAATGAGCAGTTCTTC. It is translated as CASSLPIPGVNEQFF.

The chain uses TRBV5-6 and TRBJ2-1; 9 nucleotides align to TRBD2. The CDR3 length is 16 residues. Trimming at V came to 5 bases and at J to 9 bases, leaving 15 bases not matched to a gene. Germline V gene data show CDR1 as SGHDT and CDR2 as YYEEEE. Here the CDR3 reads CASRGGLAGKVLEQFF. The CDR3 bases are TGTGCCAGCAGGGGGGGTCTAGCGGGGAAAGTACTTGAGCAGTTCTTC. Full variable domain (remainder filled in from reference TRBV5-6 and TRBJ2-1): DAGVTQSPTHLIKTRGQQVTLRCSPKSGHDTVSWYQQALGQGPQFIFQYYEEEERQRGNFPDRFSGHQFPNYSSELNVNALLLGDSALYLCASRGGLAGKVLEQFFGPGTRLTVL.

The chain is built from TRBV2 and TRBJ2-1, with D tentatively TRBD1 or TRBD2 (5 bases each). Trimming shortened V by 7 bases and J by 8 bases, and 12 bases separated the two germline ends. Germline CDR1 and CDR2: SNHLY and FYNNEI. The CDR3 contains 12 residues. The CDR3 DNA is TGTGCCAGCATGGGACGGTACGATGAGCAGTTCTTC. Amino acid sequence: CASMGRYDEQFF.

CDR3 DNA sequence: TGTGCCATCATGATCAGGGCCTCCCCGGGGACAGATACGCAGTATTTT. This sequence encodes CAIMIRASPGTDTQYF. The chain joins TRBV10-3 to TRBJ2-3; D tentatively fits TRBD1 or TRBD2 (5 bases each). The CDR3 length is 16 residues. V was trimmed by 7 bases and J by 3 bases, leaving 20 bases between them. The germline gives CDR1 ENHRY, CDR2 SYGVKD.

This clonotype was observed many times. The CDR3 sequence is CASSEWAASNTGELFF. The CDR3 nucleotides are TGTGCCAGCAGTGAATGGGCAGCCTCGAACACCGGGGAGCTGTTTTTT. The rearrangement uses TRBV6-1 and TRBJ2-2; the D is unclear. V lost 2 bases and J lost 0, with 10 bases in between. Per germline, CDR1 MNHNS and CDR2 SASEGT. The length of the CDR3 is 16 residues.

The chain uses TRBV14 and TRBJ1-2; possibly TRBD1 for D (5 bases). The CDR3 has 20 amino acids. Trimming cost V 3 bases and J 3 bases, with 29 bases left between them. Germline V gene data show CDR1 as SGHDN and CDR2 as FVKESK. The CDR3 sequence: CASSHPGTGDRSDNYYGYTF. The CDR3 region has the DNA TGTGCCAGCAGCCACCCGGGGACCGGAGATAGATCTGATAATTACTATGGCTACACCTTC.

This clonotype appeared many times. V usage is TRBV7-2 and J usage is TRBJ2-1; 12 bases match TRBD2. Per the germline V gene, CDR1 is SGHTA and CDR2 is FQGNSA. Trimming took 3 bases from V and 4 from J; bases not matched to a gene: 1. CDR3 length: 15 residues. The CDR3 sequence: CASSFTSGGYNEQFF. CDR3 coding DNA: TGTGCCAGCAGCTTTACTAGCGGGGGGTACAATGAGCAGTTCTTC. The whole variable domain, filled in from reference TRBV7-2 and TRBJ2-1, reads GAGVSQSPSNKVTEKGKDVELRCDPISGHTALYWYRQSLGQGLEFLIYFQGNSAPDKSGLPSDRFSAERTGGSVSTLTIQRTQQEDSAVYLCASSFTSGGYNEQFFGPGTRLTVL.

V is TRBV5-1 and J is TRBJ2-1; TRBD2 matches at 7 bases. The germline V gene encodes CDR1 SGHRS and CDR2 YFSETQ. The length of the CDR3 is 15 residues. V lost 7 bases, J lost 0 bases, and 7 bases stayed unmatched. DNA for the CDR3: TGCGCCAGCGGGGGGGAAGAGGGCTCCTACAATGAGCAGTTCTTC. Amino acid sequence: CASGGEEGSYNEQFF.

This clonotype was recorded a few times. The chain recombines TRBV28 with TRBJ2-7, with D perhaps TRBD2 (5 bases). This CDR3 contains 13 residues. Germline CDR1 and CDR2: MDHEN and SYDVKM. Trimming removed 8 bases at V and 4 bases at J, with 15 bases between. The CDR3 loop is CASPPEGEYEQYV. The CDR3, as DNA: TGTGCCAGCCCTCCCGAGGGTGAGTACGAGCAGTACGTC.

This clonotype was recorded a few times. V and J are TRBV27 and TRBJ2-7; TRBD1 agrees at 9 bases. The CDR3 covers 15 residues. The V segment lost 6 bases and the J segment 4 bases; nucleotides outside the gene matches: 10. Germline V gene data show CDR1 as MNHEY and CDR2 as SMNVEV (reference sequence). The CDR3 DNA reads TGTGCCAGCAGCGGGGCCGGGACAGGGCTATACGAGCAGTACTTC. It yields the protein CASSGAGTGLYEQYF.